A selection of T cell receptor beta chains follows, all from one sample in a study of identical twins. One entry per CDR3 protein, called by TCRdb with MiXCR from the 5' RACE reads. Seen here are roughly 480,000 distinct CDR3 sequences, about 24% observed once, and the top ten hold 2.9%. Separately, the same data were catalogued under a study of T cells expressing NK-cell markers.

Sample: CD4+ T cells sorted from blood. The source is a woman between 18 and 29 years old in good health. CDR3s include the opening cysteine and the closing phenylalanine or tryptophan. Each record gives: CDR3 protein, V gene, clone size. Expanded clones are given a class, and other clones once, few, many or no size at all.

CASTPGLLQETQYF TRBV6-2/TRBV6-3 -
CAISDRVGQGASNEQFF TRBV10-3 many
CSARDRGAHTQYF TRBV20-1 -
CASSQVRNTGELFF TRBV4-3 many
CASSVVNGAAFF TRBV9 -
CASSQENADTQYF TRBV4-2 few
CSASETGGLRDTEAFF TRBV20-1 few
CASSVRGTGRTDTQYF TRBV9 -
CAIKPSGIQETQYF TRBV10-3 few
CASTGTAYNSPLHF TRBV5-1 few
CSAVGEWNQPQHF TRBV20-1 -
CATSSERELEQFF TRBV24-1 -
CAAHLRVSTGELFF TRBV11-2 -
CASSLDRQPVYEQYF TRBV7-6 -
CASSLNRDHYNEQFF TRBV14 -
CASSYGGRAVTEAFF TRBV6-5 -
CSARQAITEAFF TRBV20-1 few
CASSLEPFRLVSTDTQYF TRBV12-3/TRBV12-4 few
CASSPPGTSGSPYEQYF TRBV5-1 few
CASSPAIEQFF TRBV11-2 few
CASIPSGGSNEQFF TRBV6-2/TRBV6-3 -
CASSPGTGEAKLFF TRBV3-1 -
CASSYIAGGPYEQFF TRBV6-5 -
CASSFGLPSDEQFF TRBV7-9 -
CASSLAGGSNTEAFF TRBV7-2 -
CSARGWGTDTQYF TRBV20-1 -
CASGTGGGSPLHF TRBV12-3/TRBV12-4 -
CASSYCRQGTLSTEAFF TRBV6-2/TRBV6-3 -
CASSDGGRGDTEAFF TRBV2 -
CASSLVAGATGDTQYF TRBV5-1 many
CASSDVTGGVEQYF TRBV2 few
CASSPRAGRDEQFF TRBV11-2 few
CSALQGGNEKLFF TRBV20-1 -
CASSLEQRSSTEQYF TRBV5-1 many
CASSLRRLYEQYF TRBV12-3/TRBV12-4 -
CATSRGGIRTEAFF TRBV15 -
CASSSATGGEIQPQHF TRBV12-3/TRBV12-4 -
CASSLSGRHTGELFF TRBV7-8 -
CSGAGIAKNIQYF TRBV20-1 -
CASSYTGAGGLFF TRBV6-6 -